These 8 T cell receptor beta chains were sequenced from one sample in a study of cytomegalovirus exposure and HLA in healthy donors. Primers included in the PCR were 60 Vbeta and 13 Jbeta primers. Clones were sequenced by immunoSEQ multiplex PCR, and TCRdb holds only the in-frame ones, with some missing. The table has about 200,000 clones, approximately 70% seen once; the top ten hold about 2.5%. What was sequenced was PBMCs. Source of these receptors: a man aged 35 to 55 in good health and CMV-seropositive.

This clone was found a few times. CDR3 amino acids: CASSIAHSVAGGSEQFF. The CDR3 DNA sequence: TGTGCCAGTAGTATTGCCCATTCGGTAGCGGGGGGCAGTGAGCAGTTCTTC. The chain couples TRBV19 to TRBJ2-1, with TRBD2 matching 10 bases. The V segment lost 3 bases and the J segment 9 bases; nucleotides outside the gene matches: 14. The CDR3 length is 17 residues. Germline CDR1 LNHDA, CDR2 SQIVND (reference sequence).

The J gene is TRBJ1-4, the V gene TRBV7-9; TRBD1 is a possible D gene (5 bases). Trimming took off 1 base at V and 8 bases at J, with 11 bases between the two ends. CDR3 length equals 14 residues. CDR1 and CDR2 (germline): SEHNR, FQNEAQ (reference sequence). CDR3 sequence: CASSLGQGNEKLFF. Here the CDR3 DNA reads TGTGCCAGCAGCTTAGGGCAGGGAAACGAAAAACTGTTTTTT.

The chain links TRBV5-1 to TRBJ1-6, with 7 bases lining up with TRBD1. Germline trimming cut 4 bases from V and 6 bases from J; bases unmatched to any gene: 7. Germline V CDR1 and CDR2: SGHRS, YFSETQ. The CDR3 contains 15 residues. DNA for the CDR3: TGCGCCAGCAGCGCCACGGGACAGCCTAATTCACCCCTCCACTTT. The encoded protein is CASSATGQPNSPLHF.

The CDR3 coding sequence is TGTGTCTCGGCCAGCGGGGGGGCCGGGGAAGAGACCCAGTACTTC. It yields the protein CVSASGGAGEETQYF. V is TRBV27 and J is TRBJ2-5; 10 nucleotides match TRBD2. Germline-derived CDR1 and CDR2 are MNHEY and SMNVEV (reference sequence). The CDR3 sequence is 15 residues long.

In its sample, this clone was seen once. The chain combines TRBV7-2 with TRBJ2-2, with 12 bases that match TRBD2. Germline V lookup: CDR1 SGHTA, CDR2 FQGNSA. CDR3 size: 16 residues. V shed 6 bases and J 5 bases; nucleotides not matched to a gene: 7. The CDR3 sequence is CASSQLAGGPTGELFF. As DNA, the CDR3 is TGTGCCAGCAGTCAGCTAGCGGGGGGGCCTACCGGGGAGCTGTTTTTT.

The chain links TRBV28 to TRBJ2-7, with D perhaps TRBD1 (5 bases). Trimming took 8 bases from V and 2 from J, leaving 7 bases between them. This CDR3 is 11 amino acids long. Germline values: CDR1 MDHEN, CDR2 SYDVKM. The CDR3 DNA follows: TGTGCCAGCTCGACAGCCTACGAGCAGTACTTC. Amino acids: CASSTAYEQYF.

The CDR3 loop is CASSSGTSGGALETQYF. The CDR3 DNA follows: TGCGCCAGCAGCTCCGGGACTAGCGGGGGGGCACTGGAGACCCAGTACTTC. The chain joins TRBV5-1 to TRBJ2-5; 16 bases map to TRBD2. Germline values: CDR1 SGHRS, CDR2 YFSETQ. The CDR3 spans 17 residues. V was pared by 3 bases and J by 5 bases, with 7 bases of the junction left unmatched.

The CDR3 protein is CASRPGGRRVNTEAFF. The CDR3 DNA sequence: TGTGCCAGCAGGCCCGGGGGGCGGCGGGTGAACACTGAAGCTTTCTTT. V gene TRBV28 combines with J gene TRBJ1-1; tentatively, D is TRBD1 (6 bases). CDR1 and CDR2 from the germline V gene are MDHEN and SYDVKM. The CDR3 has 16 residues. V lost 6 bases, J lost 0 bases, and 17 bases lay in between.